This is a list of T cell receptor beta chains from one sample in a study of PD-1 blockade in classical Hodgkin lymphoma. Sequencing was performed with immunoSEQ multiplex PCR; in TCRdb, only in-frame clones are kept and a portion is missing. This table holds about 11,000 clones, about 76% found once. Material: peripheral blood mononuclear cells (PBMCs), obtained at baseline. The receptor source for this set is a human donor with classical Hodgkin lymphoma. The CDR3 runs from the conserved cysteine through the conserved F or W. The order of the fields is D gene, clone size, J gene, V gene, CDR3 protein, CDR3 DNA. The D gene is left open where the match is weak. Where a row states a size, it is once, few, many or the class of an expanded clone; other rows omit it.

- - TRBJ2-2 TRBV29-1 CSVEWGPYTGELFF TGCAGCGTTGAATGGGGTCCCTACACCGGGGAGCTGTTTTTT
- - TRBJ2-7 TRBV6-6 CASSYAGSSYEQYF TGTGCCAGCAGCTACGCCGGGAGCTCCTACGAGCAGTACTTC
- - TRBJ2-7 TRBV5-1 CASSLYGPMSYEQYF TGCGCCAGCAGCTTGTACGGACCAATGAGCTACGAGCAGTACTTC
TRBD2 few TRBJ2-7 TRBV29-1 CSVLGLAGRYEQYF TGCAGCGTCCTAGGACTAGCGGGCCGCTACGAGCAGTACTTC
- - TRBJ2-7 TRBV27 CASSPRTVLYEQYF TGTGCCAGCAGTCCTAGGACAGTACTCTACGAGCAGTACTTC
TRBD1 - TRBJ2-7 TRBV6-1 CASSVRDSEQYEQYF TGTGCCAGCAGTGTCCGGGACAGCGAGCAGTACGAGCAGTACTTC
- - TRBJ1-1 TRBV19 CASSIFHEAFF TGTGCCAGTAGTATATTCCATGAAGCTTTCTTT
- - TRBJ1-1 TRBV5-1 CASSLTSNTEAFF TGCGCCAGCAGCTTGACCTCGAACACTGAAGCTTTCTTT
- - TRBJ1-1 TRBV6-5 CASSYRTRNTEAFF TGTGCCAGCAGTTATAGGACAAGGAACACTGAAGCTTTCTTT
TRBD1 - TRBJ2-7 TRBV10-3 CAISDPSGGGYEQYF TGTGCCATCAGTGATCCTTCAGGGGGTGGCTACGAGCAGTACTTC
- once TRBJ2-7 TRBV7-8 CASSLGRGEQYF TGTGCCAGCAGCTTGGGCAGGGGCGAGCAGTACTTC
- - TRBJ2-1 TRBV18 CASSPRLSYNEQFF TGTGCCAGCTCACCAAGGCTGTCCTACAATGAGCAGTTCTTC
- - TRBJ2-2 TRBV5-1 CASKASNTGELFF TGCGCCAGCAAGGCCTCGAACACCGGGGAGCTGTTTTTT
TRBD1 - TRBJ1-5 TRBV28 CASSSLTGGNQPQHF TGTGCCAGCAGTTCCCTGACAGGGGGCAATCAGCCCCAGCATTTT
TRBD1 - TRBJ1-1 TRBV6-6 CASSSSWDRGWTEAFF TGTGCCAGCAGTTCTTCCTGGGACAGGGGGTGGACTGAAGCTTTCTTT
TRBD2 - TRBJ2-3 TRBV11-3 CASSLATSGDTQYF TGTGCCAGCAGCTTAGCGACTAGCGGGGATACGCAGTATTTT
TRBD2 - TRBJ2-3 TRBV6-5 CASKGLAGTDTQYF TGTGCCAGCAAAGGACTAGCGGGCACAGATACGCAGTATTTT
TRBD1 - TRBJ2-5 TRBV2 CASSTGTGQETQYF TGTGCCAGCAGTACTGGGACAGGACAAGAGACCCAGTACTTC
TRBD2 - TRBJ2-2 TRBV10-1 CASGLAGVGHTGELFF TGCGCCAGCGGGCTAGCGGGAGTTGGTCACACCGGGGAGCTGTTTTTT
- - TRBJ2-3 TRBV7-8 CASSLQLSTDTQYF TGTGCCAGCAGCTTGCAATTAAGCACAGATACGCAGTATTTT
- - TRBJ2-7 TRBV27 CASSPRAPTQSSYEQYF TGTGCCAGCAGTCCTCGGGCCCCGACCCAAAGCTCCTACGAGCAGTACTTC
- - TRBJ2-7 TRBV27 CASSPGAGLYEQYF TGTGCCAGCAGTCCCGGGGCGGGACTGTACGAGCAGTACTTC
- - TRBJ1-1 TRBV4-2 CASSQEQLYTEAFF TGTGCCAGCAGCCAAGAACAGTTATACACTGAAGCTTTCTTT
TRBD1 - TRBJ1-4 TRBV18 CASSGQGATNEKLFF TGTGCCAGCTCGGGACAGGGAGCAACTAATGAAAAACTGTTTTTT
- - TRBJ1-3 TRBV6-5 CASSYSIGGSGNTIYF TGTGCCAGCAGTTACTCGATCGGGGGATCTGGAAACACCATATATTTT
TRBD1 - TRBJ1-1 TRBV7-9 CASREGQGLNAFF TGTGCCAGCAGAGAGGGACAGGGCCTTAACGCTTTCTTT
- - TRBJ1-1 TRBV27 CASRDQGRSEAFF TGTGCCAGCAGGGATCAGGGTAGAAGTGAAGCTTTCTTT
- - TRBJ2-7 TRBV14 CASSSASYEQYF TGTGCCAGCAGTTCTGCCTCCTACGAGCAGTACTTC
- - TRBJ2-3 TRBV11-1 CASSLARGTDTQYF TGTGCCAGCAGCTTAGCCAGGGGCACAGATACGCAGTATTTT
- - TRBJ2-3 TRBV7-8 CASSLAGAQIF TGTGCCAGCAGCTTAGCGGGGGCTCAGATCTTT
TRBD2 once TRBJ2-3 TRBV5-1 CASSLVLAGETDTQYF TGCGCCAGCAGCTTGGTTCTAGCGGGAGAGACAGATACGCAGTATTTT
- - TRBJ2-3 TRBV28 CASSFLSGTDTQYF TGTGCCAGCAGTTTTTTGAGTGGCACAGATACGCAGTATTTT
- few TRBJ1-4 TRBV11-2 CASSLDSVNEKLFF TGTGCCAGCAGCTTAGATTCCGTAAATGAAAAACTGTTTTTT
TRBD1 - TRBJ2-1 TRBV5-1 CATSGGGYNEQFF TGCGCCACCTCAGGGGGTGGCTACAATGAGCAGTTCTTC
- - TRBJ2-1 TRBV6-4 CASSDRAGSSYNEQFF TGTGCCAGCAGTGACCGGGCCGGGAGCTCCTACAATGAGCAGTTCTTC
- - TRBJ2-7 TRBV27 CASSFGGTSGEQYF TGTGCCAGCAGTTTCGGCGGTACCTCCGGCGAGCAGTACTTC
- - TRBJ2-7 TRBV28 CASRIGVAYEQYF TGTGCCAGCAGGATTGGGGTAGCCTACGAGCAGTACTTC
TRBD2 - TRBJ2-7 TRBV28 CATRSGTSSYEQYF TGTGCCACCCGAAGCGGGACCAGCTCCTACGAGCAGTACTTC
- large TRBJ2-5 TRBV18 CASSPRRGETQYF TGTGCCAGCTCACCAAGGAGGGGTGAGACCCAGTACTTC
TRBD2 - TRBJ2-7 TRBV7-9 CASSLVSSGSLAYEQYF TGTGCCAGCAGCTTGGTATCTAGCGGGAGTCTGGCCTACGAGCAGTACTTC
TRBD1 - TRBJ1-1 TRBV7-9 CASISRDSYTEAFF TGTGCCAGCATCTCTAGGGACAGCTACACTGAAGCTTTCTTT